Each of the 28 T cell receptor beta chains below was sequenced from the same sample in a study of OX40 agonist ivuxolimab in advanced cancers. Method: immunoSEQ multiplex PCR; TCRdb's copy keeps in-frame clones and lacks some. The sample shows tens of thousands of clones, roughly 84% of them seen only once. The source material was CD4+ or CD8+ T cells sorted from blood, sampled in a trial of the OX40 agonist ivuxolimab. These receptors were taken from an adult with an advanced solid tumor such as melanoma, head and neck, liver or kidney cancer.

The genes are TRBV11-2 and TRBJ2-2; D possibly corresponds to TRBD2 (5 bases). This CDR3 contains 14 residues. The V gene's germline CDR1 is SGHAT and CDR2 FQNNGV. The V end lost 2 bases, the J end lost 3 bases, and 7 bases lay between the germline ends. The CDR3 coding sequence is TGTGCCAGCAGCTTACTTAGCGACACCGGGGAGCTGTTTTTT. Its translation: CASSLLSDTGELFF.

This chain links TRBV7-9 with TRBJ1-2; the D is unclear. CDR3 length: 13 amino acids. Trimming took off 1 base at V and 8 bases at J, with 11 bases between the two ends. Germline values: CDR1 SEHNR, CDR2 FQNEAQ (reference sequence). CDR3 sequence reads: CASSLVESDGYTF. The CDR3 bases are TGTGCCAGCAGCTTAGTAGAGTCCGACGGCTACACCTTC. The full variable domain, in which reference TRBV7-9 and TRBJ1-2 provide the parts outside the CDR3, is DTGVSQNPRHKITKRGQNVTFRCDPISEHNRLYWYRQTLGQGPEFLTYFQNEAQLEKSRLLSDRFSAERPKGSFSTLEIQRTEQGDSAMYLCASSLVESDGYTFGSGTRLTVV.

The DNA for the CDR3 is TGTGCCACCTCACAGGACTATGGCTACACCTTC. It translates to CATSQDYGYTF. The chain links TRBV2 to TRBJ1-2; the D gene is possibly TRBD1 (5 bases). The CDR3 totals 11 residues. CDR1 is SNHLY and CDR2 is FYNNEI in the germline V gene. Trimming pared 10 bases from V and 3 bases from J, leaving 9 bases between.

The chain uses TRBV2 and TRBJ2-1; the match to TRBD1 covers 9 bases. Germline values: CDR1 SNHLY, CDR2 FYNNEI. This CDR3 spans 16 amino acids. Trimming removed 5 bases from V and 8 bases from J; junction bases left unmatched: 13. The CDR3 is CASSLPTGTGYHEQFF. The CDR3 region has the DNA TGTGCCAGCAGTCTCCCCACCGGGACAGGGTACCATGAGCAGTTCTTC.

On this clone itself: At one of its ends the junction is not consistent with the germline gene, which may arise from a read error. The rearrangement uses TRBV20-1 and TRBJ1-1; D possibly corresponds to TRBD1 (5 bases). The CDR3 runs to 11 residues. Germline V gene lookup returns CDR1 DFQATT and CDR2 SNEGSKA (reference sequence). CDR3 sequence reads: CSARGDTEAFF. Written as DNA, the CDR3 is TGCAGTGCCAGAGGGGACACTGAAGCTTTCTTT.

The chain joins TRBV5-6 to TRBJ1-6; the D is unclear. The germline V gene encodes CDR1 SGHDT and CDR2 YYEEEE. The V gene lost 2 bases and the J gene lost 5 bases, with 14 bases spanning the gap. The CDR3 contains 16 residues. CDR3 region: CASSFILAPHNSPLHF. The CDR3, as DNA: TGTGCCAGCAGCTTTATCCTCGCTCCCCATAATTCACCCCTCCACTTT.

The chain is built from TRBV28 and TRBJ1-5, with 7 bases identical to TRBD1. After removal of 3 bases from V and 2 bases from J, the junction contained 7 bases not matched to a gene. CDR3 length: 16 amino acids. Germline assignment: CDR1 MDHEN and CDR2 SYDVKM. The CDR3 sequence: CASSFNRGGGNQPQHF. The CDR3, as DNA: TGTGCCAGCAGTTTTAACAGGGGCGGTGGCAATCAGCCCCAGCATTTT.

The chain has TRBV5-1 and TRBJ2-6, with D possibly matching TRBD1 (5 bases). The CDR3 is 17 residues long. The germline V gene has CDR1 SGHRS and CDR2 YFSETQ. Trimming removed 4 bases from V and 1 base from J, with 15 bases in between. CDR3 amino acids: CASSTGQGMSGANVLTF. The CDR3 region has the DNA TGCGCCAGCAGCACCGGACAAGGGATGTCTGGGGCCAACGTCCTGACTTTC.

This clone was picked up a small number of times. Within the sample, other DNA sequences also encode this same CDR3. The chain carries TRBV4-1 and TRBJ1-1; no reliable D call. CDR3 size: 14 residues. V was shortened by 0 bases and J by 1 base, with 6 bases between the two germline ends. Germline CDR1 MGHRA, CDR2 YSYEKL. CDR3 DNA sequence: TGCGCCAGCAGCCAAGAATGGTCGAACACTGAAGCTTTCTTT. This translates into CASSQEWSNTEAFF.

The chain recombines TRBV7-6 with TRBJ1-4, with 8 bases fitting TRBD1. V lost 0 bases, J lost 8 bases, and 5 bases stayed unmatched. The CDR3 spans 15 residues. Germline V lookup: CDR1 SGHVS, CDR2 FNYEAQ. The CDR3 nucleotides read TGTGCCAGCAGCTTAGCGACAGGGGATCGCGAAAAACTGTTTTTT. Its translation: CASSLATGDREKLFF.

The rearrangement joins TRBV28 to TRBJ2-2, with 7 bases that match TRBD1. This CDR3 contains 16 residues. The germline gives CDR1 MDHEN, CDR2 SYDVKM. The V segment lost 5 bases and the J segment 1 base; nucleotides outside the gene matches: 7. The CDR3 DNA is TGTGCCAGCAGTGATAAGGGGGCAGGGAACACCGGGGAGCTGTTTTTT. Translated, it gives CASSDKGAGNTGELFF. Based on the CDR3 plus reference TRBV28 and TRBJ2-2, the full variable domain is DVKVTQSSRYLVKRTGEKVFLECVQDMDHENMFWYRQDPGLGLRLIYFSYDVKMKEKGDIPEGYSVSREKKERFSLILESASTNQTSMYLCASSDKGAGNTGELFFGEGSRLTVL.

V and J are TRBV6-5 and TRBJ2-2; D call uncertain. Germline CDR1 and CDR2: MNHEY and SVGAGI. V was shortened by 5 bases and J by 2 bases, with 3 bases between the two germline ends. This CDR3 is built from 12 residues. The CDR3 is CASSPNTGELFF. CDR3 in DNA: TGTGCCAGCAGTCCCAACACCGGGGAGCTGTTTTTT.

The chain has TRBV15 and TRBJ2-7; TRBD2 agrees at 8 bases. The trim removed 0 bases at V and 3 bases at J, leaving 7 bases unmatched. Germline V gene lookup returns CDR1 LNHNV and CDR2 YYDKDF (reference sequence). CDR3 length: 16 residues. The CDR3 protein is CATSRDLRGVSYEQYF. The CDR3 bases are TGTGCCACCAGCAGAGATTTGCGGGGGGTTAGCTACGAGCAGTACTTC.

V gene TRBV7-7 combines with J gene TRBJ2-6, with a tentative D call TRBD1 (6 bases). V was cut by 5 bases and J by 1 base, with 9 bases left in between. The CDR3 totals 15 residues. Germline-derived CDR1 and CDR2 are SSHAT and FNYEAQ (reference sequence). The DNA for the CDR3 is TGTGCCAGCAGCCTAGGACAGTCTGGGGCCAACGTCCTGACTTTC. This translates into CASSLGQSGANVLTF.

The chain carries TRBV14 and TRBJ2-1; 7 bases agree with TRBD2. Germline assignment: CDR1 SGHDN and CDR2 FVKESK. This CDR3 has 16 amino acids. Trimming removed 4 bases from V and 6 bases from J; junction bases left unmatched: 12. The CDR3 region is CASSRVYGEGPNEQFF. For the CDR3, the DNA is TGTGCCAGCAGCCGGGTTTACGGGGAGGGTCCCAATGAGCAGTTCTTC.

The chain joins TRBV21-1 to TRBJ2-3; TRBD2, as called in the table, went unchecked against the DNA. TRBV21-1 is classified as a pseudogene. The CDR3 is made up of 15 amino acids. Here the CDR3 DNA reads TGTGCCAGCAGCAGCGGGACCCCCACCACAGATACGCAGTATTTT. Its translation: CASSSGTPTTDTQYF.

The chain has TRBV5-1 and TRBJ1-2; D not certain. Per the germline V gene, CDR1 is SGHRS and CDR2 is YFSETQ. V dropped 0 bases and J dropped 8 bases, with 14 bases sitting between them. CDR3 size: 14 residues. CDR3 coding DNA: TGCGCCAGCAGCTTGGAAGAAGCCCCGGGGGGCTACACCTTC. Residues: CASSLEEAPGGYTF.

The chain couples TRBV5-1 to TRBJ2-1; D is possibly TRBD1 (6 bases). Trimming cost V 5 bases and J 5 bases, with 8 bases left between them. From germline, CDR1 is SGHRS and CDR2 YFSETQ. CDR3 length: 12 residues. As DNA, the CDR3 is TGCGCCAGCAGGTGGACAGACAATGAGCAGTTCTTC. Its translation is CASRWTDNEQFF.

The V and J genes are TRBV11-2 and TRBJ2-4; weak D call: TRBD1 (6 bases). V was cut by 5 bases and J by 4 bases, with 27 bases left in between. The CDR3 loop spans 19 amino acids. Germline loops: CDR1 SGHAT, CDR2 FQNNGV. CDR3 sequence: CASSPTLTGQPQIKNIQYF. The DNA of the CDR3 is TGTGCCAGCAGCCCCACATTAACCGGACAGCCCCAAATAAAAAACATTCAGTACTTC.

This clone is a singleton in its sample. The chain combines TRBV27 with TRBJ2-3; D is uncertain. The CDR3 loop spans 11 amino acids. The V gene's germline CDR1 is MNHEY and CDR2 SMNVEV (reference sequence). Trimming cost V 2 bases and J 7 bases, with 4 bases left between them. The CDR3 bases are TGTGCCAGCAGTTTAGGGAATACGCAGTATTTT. Residues: CASSLGNTQYF.

This chain links TRBV30 with TRBJ1-1, with unresolved D. V lost 0 bases and J lost 0, with 8 bases in between. Germline CDR1 GTSNPN, CDR2 SVGIG (reference sequence). This CDR3 is built from 14 residues. The CDR3: CAWSVRDMNTEAFF. DNA for the CDR3: TGTGCCTGGAGTGTACGGGATATGAACACTGAAGCTTTCTTT.

This clone was recorded once. The CDR3 bases are TGTGCCAGCAGCCAAGAATTAGGCGCTGATTCACCCCTCCACTTT. It encodes CASSQELGADSPLHF. The rearrangement links TRBV14 to TRBJ1-6; D ambiguous. From germline, CDR1 is SGHDN and CDR2 FVKESK. This CDR3 has 15 residues. V shed 0 bases and J shed 8 bases, with 11 bases lying between them.

The chain combines TRBV4-1 with TRBJ2-7; tentatively, D is TRBD1 (5 bases). The CDR3 sequence is 15 residues long. Per the germline V gene, CDR1 is MGHRA and CDR2 is YSYEKL. V lost 0 bases, J lost 1 base, and 10 bases lay in between. The CDR3 coding sequence is TGCGCCAGCAGCCAAGATTTGGGGCGGTCCTACGAGCAGTACTTC. It specifies CASSQDLGRSYEQYF.

This rearrangement joins TRBV18 to TRBJ2-2; D remains unclear. Germline CDR1 is KGHSH and CDR2 is LQKENI. V lost 5 bases and J lost 1, with 14 bases in between. The CDR3 loop spans 16 amino acids. The CDR3 sequence is CASSDDWQKNTGELFF. The CDR3 coding sequence is TGTGCCAGCTCAGACGATTGGCAGAAGAACACCGGGGAGCTGTTTTTT.

V usage is TRBV7-9 and J usage is TRBJ2-1, with 10 bases lining up with TRBD2. The V gene end was trimmed by 1 base and the J gene end by 11 bases; junction bases not matched to a gene: 8. The CDR3 has 15 amino acids. Germline-derived CDR1 and CDR2 are SEHNR and FQNEAQ (reference sequence). In nucleotides, the CDR3 is TGTGCCAGCAGCTTAGACGCTAGCGGGAGCCCTAAGCAGTTCTTC. Protein: CASSLDASGSPKQFF.

The CDR3: CASRDTPSTNEKLFF. CDR3 DNA sequence: TGTGCCAGCAGGGACACTCCAAGCACTAATGAAAAACTGTTTTTT. The rearrangement joins TRBV21-1 to TRBJ1-4; TRBD1 was called by the table and not checked on the DNA. TRBV21-1 is a pseudogene locus. This CDR3 region has 15 residues.

This clone was counted once. This rearrangement joins TRBV13 to TRBJ1-1, with 8 bases that match TRBD1. CDR1 is PRHDT, CDR2 FYEKMQ, per germline (reference sequence). The J segment lost 0 bases and the V segment lost 5 bases, leaving 5 bases of the junction unmatched. The CDR3 has 15 residues. This CDR3 is CASSLNRGMNTEAFF. The CDR3 DNA follows: TGTGCCAGCAGCCTTAACAGGGGGATGAACACTGAAGCTTTCTTT.

CDR3 residues: CASSLAASGGIYNEQFF. The CDR3, as DNA: TGTGCCAGCAGCTTAGCGGCTAGCGGGGGCATTTACAATGAGCAGTTCTTC. The rearrangement joins TRBV11-2 to TRBJ2-1; 10 nucleotides agree with TRBD2. Trimming took 1 base from V and 4 from J; bases not matched to a gene: 7. Germline values: CDR1 SGHAT, CDR2 FQNNGV. There are 17 residues in the CDR3.